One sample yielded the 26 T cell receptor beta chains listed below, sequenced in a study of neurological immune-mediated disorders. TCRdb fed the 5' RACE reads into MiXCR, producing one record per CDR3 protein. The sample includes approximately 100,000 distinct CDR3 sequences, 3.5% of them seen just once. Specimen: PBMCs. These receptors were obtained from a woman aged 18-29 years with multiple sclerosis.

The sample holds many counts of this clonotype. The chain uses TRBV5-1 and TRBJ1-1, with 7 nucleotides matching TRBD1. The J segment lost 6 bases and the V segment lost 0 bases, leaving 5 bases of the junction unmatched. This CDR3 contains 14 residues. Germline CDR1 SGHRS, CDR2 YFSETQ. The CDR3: CASSLVQQGAEAFF. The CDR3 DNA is TGCGCCAGCAGCTTGGTTCAGCAGGGGGCTGAAGCTTTCTTT.

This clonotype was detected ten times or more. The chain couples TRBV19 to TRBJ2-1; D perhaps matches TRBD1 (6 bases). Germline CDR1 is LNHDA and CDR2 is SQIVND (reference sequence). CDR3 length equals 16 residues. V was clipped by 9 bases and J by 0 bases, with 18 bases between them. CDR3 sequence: CASSLEGVGSYNEQFF. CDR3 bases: TGTGCCAGCAGCCTAGAGGGGGTTGGCTCCTACAATGAGCAGTTCTTC.

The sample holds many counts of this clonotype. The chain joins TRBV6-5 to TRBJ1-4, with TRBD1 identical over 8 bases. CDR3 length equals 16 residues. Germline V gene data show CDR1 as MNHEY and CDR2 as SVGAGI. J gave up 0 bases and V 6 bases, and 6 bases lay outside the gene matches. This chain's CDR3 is CASSRTGKTTNEKLFF. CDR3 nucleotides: TGTGCCAGCAGCCGGACAGGGAAAACAACTAATGAAAAACTGTTTTTT.

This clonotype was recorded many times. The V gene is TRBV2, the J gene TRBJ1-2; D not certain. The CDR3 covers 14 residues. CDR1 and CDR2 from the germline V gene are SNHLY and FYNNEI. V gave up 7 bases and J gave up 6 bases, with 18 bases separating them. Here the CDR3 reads CASIISGGGDGYTF. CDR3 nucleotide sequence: TGTGCCAGCATCATCTCAGGTGGCGGGGATGGCTACACCTTC.

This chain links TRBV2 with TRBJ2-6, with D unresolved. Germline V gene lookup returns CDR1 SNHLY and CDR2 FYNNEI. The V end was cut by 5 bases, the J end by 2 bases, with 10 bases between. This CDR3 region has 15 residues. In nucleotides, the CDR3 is TGTGCCAGCAGTTGGGCCTCTCCTGGGGCCAACGTCCTGACTTTC. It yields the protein CASSWASPGANVLTF.

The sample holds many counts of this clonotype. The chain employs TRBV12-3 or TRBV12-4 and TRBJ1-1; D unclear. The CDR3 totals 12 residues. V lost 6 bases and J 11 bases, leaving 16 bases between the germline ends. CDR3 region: CASSPSLNAAFF. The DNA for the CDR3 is TGTGCCAGCAGCCCTAGTCTGAATGCGGCTTTCTTT.

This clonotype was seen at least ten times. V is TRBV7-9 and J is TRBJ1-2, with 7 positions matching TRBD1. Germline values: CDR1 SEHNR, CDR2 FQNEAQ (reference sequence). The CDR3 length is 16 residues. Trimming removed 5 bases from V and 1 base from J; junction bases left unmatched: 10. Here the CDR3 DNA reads TGTGCCAGCAGCCCGGCCAGGGACAGCATTAACTATGGCTACACCTTC. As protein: CASSPARDSINYGYTF.

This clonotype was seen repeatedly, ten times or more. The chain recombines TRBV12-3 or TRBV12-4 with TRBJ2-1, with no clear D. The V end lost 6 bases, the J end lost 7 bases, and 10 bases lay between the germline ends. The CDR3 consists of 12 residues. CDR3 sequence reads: CASSTTINEQFF. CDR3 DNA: TGTGCCAGCAGCACAACAATTAATGAGCAGTTCTTC.

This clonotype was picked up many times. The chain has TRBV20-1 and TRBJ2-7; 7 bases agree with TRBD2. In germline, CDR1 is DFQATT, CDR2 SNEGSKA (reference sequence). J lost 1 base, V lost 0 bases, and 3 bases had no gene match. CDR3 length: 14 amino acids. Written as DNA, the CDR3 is TGCAGTGCTAGAGATCCAGCGGGGTCCTACGAGCAGTACTTC. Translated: CSARDPAGSYEQYF.

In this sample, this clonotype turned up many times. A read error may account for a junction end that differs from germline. CDR3 DNA: TGTGCCAGCAGTTTAGACAGGGGGGTACACAATGAGCAGTTCTTC. It codes for CASSLDRGVHNEQFF. The chain employs TRBV7-2 and TRBJ2-1; TRBD1 matches at 9 bases. CDR1 is SGHTA, CDR2 FQGNSA, per germline. The CDR3 totals 15 residues.

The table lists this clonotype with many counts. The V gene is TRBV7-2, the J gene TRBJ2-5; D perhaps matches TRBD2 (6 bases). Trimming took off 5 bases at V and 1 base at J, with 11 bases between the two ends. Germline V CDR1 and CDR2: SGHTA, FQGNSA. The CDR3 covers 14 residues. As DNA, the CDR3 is TGTGCCAGCAGCCCCCCGGGAGCCCAAGAGACCCAGTACTTC. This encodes CASSPPGAQETQYF.

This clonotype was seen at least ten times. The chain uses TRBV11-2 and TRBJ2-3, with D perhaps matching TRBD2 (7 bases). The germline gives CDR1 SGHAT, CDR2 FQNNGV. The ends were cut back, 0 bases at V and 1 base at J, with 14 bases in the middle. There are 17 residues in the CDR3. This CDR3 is CASSLEMAGARTDTQYF. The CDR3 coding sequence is TGTGCCAGCAGCTTAGAAATGGCGGGGGCACGCACAGATACGCAGTATTTT.

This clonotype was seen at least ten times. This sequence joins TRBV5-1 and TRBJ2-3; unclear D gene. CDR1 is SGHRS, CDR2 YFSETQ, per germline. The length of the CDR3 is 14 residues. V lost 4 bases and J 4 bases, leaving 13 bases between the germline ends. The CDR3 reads CASSPGAISDTQYF. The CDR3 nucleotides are TGCGCCAGCAGCCCCGGAGCAATCTCAGATACGCAGTATTTT.

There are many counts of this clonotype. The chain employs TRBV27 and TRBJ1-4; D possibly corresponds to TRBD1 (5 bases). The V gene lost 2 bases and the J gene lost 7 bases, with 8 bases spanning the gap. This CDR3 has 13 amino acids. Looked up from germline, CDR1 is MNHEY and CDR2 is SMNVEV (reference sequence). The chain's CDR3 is CASSLAGREKLFF. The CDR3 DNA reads TGTGCCAGCAGTTTAGCGGGGCGTGAAAAACTGTTTTTT.

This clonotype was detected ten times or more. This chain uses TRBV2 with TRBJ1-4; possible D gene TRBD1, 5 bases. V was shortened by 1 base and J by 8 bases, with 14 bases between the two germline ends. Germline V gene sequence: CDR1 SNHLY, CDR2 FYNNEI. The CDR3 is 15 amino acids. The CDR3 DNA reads TGTGCCAGCAGTGAAGGCGGGGTTCCAGGGGAAAAACTGTTTTTT. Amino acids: CASSEGGVPGEKLFF.

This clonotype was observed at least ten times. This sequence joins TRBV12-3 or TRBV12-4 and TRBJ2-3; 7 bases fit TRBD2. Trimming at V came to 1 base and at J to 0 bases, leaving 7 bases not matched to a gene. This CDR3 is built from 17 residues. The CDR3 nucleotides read TGTGCCAGCAGTTTAGGGGGGGGAGGAATGAGCACAGATACGCAGTATTTT. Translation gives CASSLGGGGMSTDTQYF.

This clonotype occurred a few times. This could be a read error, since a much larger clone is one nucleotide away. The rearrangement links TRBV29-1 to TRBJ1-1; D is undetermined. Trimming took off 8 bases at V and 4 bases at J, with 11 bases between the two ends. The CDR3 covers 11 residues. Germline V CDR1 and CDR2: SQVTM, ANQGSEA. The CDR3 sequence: CSFSLFTEAFF. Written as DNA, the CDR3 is TGCAGCTTCAGTCTATTCACTGAAGCTTTCTTT. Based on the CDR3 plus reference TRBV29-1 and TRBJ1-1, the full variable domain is SAVISQKPSRDICQRGTSLTIQCQVDSQVTMMFWYRQQPGQSLTLIATANQGSEATYESGFVIDKFPISRPNLTFSTLTVSNMSPEDSSIYLCSFSLFTEAFFGQGTRLTVV.

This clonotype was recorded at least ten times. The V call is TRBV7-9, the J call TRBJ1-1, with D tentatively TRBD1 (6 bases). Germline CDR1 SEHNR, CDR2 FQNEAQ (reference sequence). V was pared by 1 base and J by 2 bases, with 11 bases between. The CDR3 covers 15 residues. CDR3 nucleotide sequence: TGTGCCAGCAGCTTAGGAACAGGGCCTAACACTGAAGCTTTCTTT. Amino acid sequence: CASSLGTGPNTEAFF.

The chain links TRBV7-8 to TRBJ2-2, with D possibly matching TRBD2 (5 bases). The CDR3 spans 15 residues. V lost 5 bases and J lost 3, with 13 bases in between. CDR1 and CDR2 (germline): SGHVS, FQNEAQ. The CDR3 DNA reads TGTGCCAGCAGCCGAAGAAAAGCGGACACCGGGGAGCTGTTTTTT. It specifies CASSRRKADTGELFF.

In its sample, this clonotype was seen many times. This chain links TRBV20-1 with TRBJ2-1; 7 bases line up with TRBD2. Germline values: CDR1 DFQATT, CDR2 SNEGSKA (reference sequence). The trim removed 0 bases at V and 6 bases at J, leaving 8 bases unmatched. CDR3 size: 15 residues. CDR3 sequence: CSARDGSSGANEQFF. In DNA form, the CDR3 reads TGCAGTGCTAGAGATGGCTCTAGCGGAGCCAATGAGCAGTTCTTC.

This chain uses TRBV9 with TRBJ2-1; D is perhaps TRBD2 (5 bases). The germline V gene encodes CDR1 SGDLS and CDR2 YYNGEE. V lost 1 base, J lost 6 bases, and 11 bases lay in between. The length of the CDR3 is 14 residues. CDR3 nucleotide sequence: TGTGCCAGCAGCGTATATGTGGACTTCAATGAGCAGTTCTTC. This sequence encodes CASSVYVDFNEQFF.

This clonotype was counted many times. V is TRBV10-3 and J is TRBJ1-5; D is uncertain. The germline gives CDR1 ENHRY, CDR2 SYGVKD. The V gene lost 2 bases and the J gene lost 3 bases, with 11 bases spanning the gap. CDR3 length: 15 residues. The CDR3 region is CAISEAGLNNQPQHF. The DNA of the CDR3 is TGTGCCATCAGTGAGGCTGGACTGAACAATCAGCCCCAGCATTTT.

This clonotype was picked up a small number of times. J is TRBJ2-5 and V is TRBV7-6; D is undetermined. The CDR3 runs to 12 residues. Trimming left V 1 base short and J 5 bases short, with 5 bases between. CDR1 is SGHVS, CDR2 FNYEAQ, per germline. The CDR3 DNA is TGTGCCAGCAGCTTAGATGGGGAGACCCAGTACTTC. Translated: CASSLDGETQYF. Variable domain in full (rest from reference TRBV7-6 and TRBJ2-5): GAGVSQSPRYKVTKRGQDVALRCDPISGHVSLYWYRQALGQGPEFLTYFNYEAQQDKSGLPNDRFSAERPEGSISTLTIQRTEQRDSAMYRCASSLDGETQYFGPGTRLLVL.

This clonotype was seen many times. The CDR3 region has the DNA TGCGCCAGCAGCTTGGAGGGTCAGGGGGCAGATGGCTACACCTTC. Its translation is CASSLEGQGADGYTF. The V and J genes are TRBV5-1 and TRBJ1-2; 8 bases are a match to TRBD1. Germline lookup yields CDR1 SGHRS and CDR2 YFSETQ. J was trimmed by 6 bases and V by 0 bases; bases with no gene match: 7. CDR3 size: 15 residues.

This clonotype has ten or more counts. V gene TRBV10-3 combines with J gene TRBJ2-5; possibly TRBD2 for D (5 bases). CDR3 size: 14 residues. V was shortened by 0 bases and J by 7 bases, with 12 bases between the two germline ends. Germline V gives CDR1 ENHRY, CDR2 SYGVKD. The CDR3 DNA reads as TGTGCCATCAGTGAGTCGGGAGTTGACGGGACCCAGTACTTC. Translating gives CAISESGVDGTQYF.

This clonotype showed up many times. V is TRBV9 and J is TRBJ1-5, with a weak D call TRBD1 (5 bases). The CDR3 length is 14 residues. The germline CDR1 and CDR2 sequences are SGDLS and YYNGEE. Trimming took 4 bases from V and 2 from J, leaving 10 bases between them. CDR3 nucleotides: TGTGCCAGCAGCCCCGGGGGTGGCAATCAGCCCCAGCATTTT. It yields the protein CASSPGGGNQPQHF.